The next 8 T cell receptor beta chains were all read from a single sample in a study of post-analysis software for immune sequencing data. The study's findings and limits: A few TRBV segments were significantly more frequent in patients than in controls. TRBV5-6, TRBV5-1 and TRBV20-1 were among these segments.

The library was made from cDNA and included unique molecular identifiers. TCRdb re-derived calls from the PCR reads in MiXCR, one entry per CDR3 protein. This table holds some 690,000 distinct CDR3 sequences, 59% found once. For these receptors, no antigen is known. The sample consisted of blood. The source of these receptors is a girl aged 2-10 years with multiple sclerosis.

The gene calls are TRBV7-8 and TRBJ2-1, with 14 bases fitting TRBD2. Germline CDR1 SGHVS, CDR2 FQNEAQ. The J segment lost 6 bases and the V segment lost 4 bases, leaving 5 bases of the junction unmatched. The CDR3 is made up of 16 amino acids. The CDR3 reads CASSSGGLAGANEQFF. For the CDR3, the DNA is TGTGCCAGCAGCTCTGGGGGACTAGCGGGGGCCAATGAGCAGTTCTTC.

Only one count was recorded for this clonotype. The chain uses TRBV5-6 and TRBJ2-1; 7 bases align to TRBD2. The V gene end was trimmed by 4 bases and the J gene end by 13 bases; junction bases not matched to a gene: 8. Germline V gene sequence: CDR1 SGHDT, CDR2 YYEEEE. CDR3 length equals 12 residues. The CDR3 coding sequence is TGTGCCAGCAGCCCTACTCCGGGACTACAGTTCTTC. Protein product: CASSPTPGLQFF.

This clonotype was counted once. The chain carries TRBV7-9 and TRBJ2-1, with D perhaps TRBD1 (5 bases). V lost 3 bases to trimming and J lost 8 bases, with 8 bases between them. The CDR3 consists of 12 residues. From germline, CDR1 is SEHNR and CDR2 FQNEAQ (reference sequence). The CDR3: CASSFWGDEQFF. The CDR3 bases are TGTGCCAGCAGCTTTTGGGGCGATGAGCAGTTCTTC.

This chain uses TRBV5-1 with TRBJ2-7, with TRBD2 matching 7 bases. Germline V gives CDR1 SGHRS, CDR2 YFSETQ. This CDR3 is built from 14 residues. J lost 3 bases, V lost 6 bases, and 9 bases had no gene match. DNA for the CDR3: TGCGCCAGCACCCCCCGGGGGAGGGACTACGAGCAGTACTTC. Protein sequence: CASTPRGRDYEQYF.

The V and J genes are TRBV20-1 and TRBJ2-7; 7 bases map to TRBD2. The junction had 20 bases not matched to a gene; V was cut back by 2 bases and J by 7 bases. Germline lookup yields CDR1 DFQATT and CDR2 SNEGSKA (reference sequence). This CDR3 comprises 17 residues. CDR3: CSARKLGTGGGKMEQYF. CDR3 DNA: TGCAGTGCTAGAAAGTTGGGGACGGGAGGCGGAAAGATGGAGCAGTACTTC.

The rearrangement uses TRBV5-1 and TRBJ2-6; D assignment may be TRBD1 or TRBD2 (6 bases each). CDR1 and CDR2 (germline): SGHRS, YFSETQ. The ends were cut back, 4 bases at V and 0 bases at J, with 17 bases in the middle. There are 18 residues in the CDR3. CDR3 amino acids: CASSPRRGPISGANVLTF. The DNA of the CDR3 is TGCGCCAGCAGCCCGCGCCGGGGGCCTATCTCTGGGGCCAACGTCCTGACTTTC. The whole variable domain, remainder taken from reference TRBV5-1 and TRBJ2-6, is KAGVTQTPRYLIKTRGQQVTLSCSPISGHRSVSWYQQTPGQGLQFLFEYFSETQRNKGNFPGRFSGRQFSNSRSEMNVSTLELGDSALYLCASSPRRGPISGANVLTFGAGSRLTVL.

The rearrangement joins TRBV30 to TRBJ2-1; TRBD2 might be the D (6 bases). V lost 0 bases and J 9 bases, leaving 21 bases between the germline ends. Germline V CDR1 and CDR2: GTSNPN, SVGIG (reference sequence). The CDR3 length is 16 residues. CDR3 nucleotide sequence: TGTGCCTGGAGTGTTAAGTTTCGGGAGAGAATCGGTGAGCAGTTCTTC. Protein sequence: CAWSVKFRERIGEQFF.

The chain has TRBV27 and TRBJ2-1, with D uncertain. Germline assignment: CDR1 MNHEY and CDR2 SMNVEV (reference sequence). Trimming pared 6 bases from V and 0 bases from J, leaving 15 bases between. The CDR3 is 16 amino acids. The CDR3: CASSRLSGISYNEQFF. CDR3 bases: TGTGCCAGCAGCCGTCTCTCCGGTATCTCCTACAATGAGCAGTTCTTC.